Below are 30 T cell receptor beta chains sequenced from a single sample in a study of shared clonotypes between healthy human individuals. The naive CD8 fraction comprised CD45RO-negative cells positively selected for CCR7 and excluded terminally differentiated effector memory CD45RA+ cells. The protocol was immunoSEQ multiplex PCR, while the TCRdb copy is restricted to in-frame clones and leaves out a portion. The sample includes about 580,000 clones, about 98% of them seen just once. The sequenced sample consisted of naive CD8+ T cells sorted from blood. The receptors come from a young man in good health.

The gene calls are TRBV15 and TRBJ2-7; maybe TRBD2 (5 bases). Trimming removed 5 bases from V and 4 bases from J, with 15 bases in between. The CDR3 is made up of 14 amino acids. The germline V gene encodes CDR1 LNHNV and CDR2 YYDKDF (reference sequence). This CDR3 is CATSPLEGTYEQYF. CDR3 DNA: TGTGCCACCAGCCCCCTAGAGGGTACTTACGAGCAGTACTTC.

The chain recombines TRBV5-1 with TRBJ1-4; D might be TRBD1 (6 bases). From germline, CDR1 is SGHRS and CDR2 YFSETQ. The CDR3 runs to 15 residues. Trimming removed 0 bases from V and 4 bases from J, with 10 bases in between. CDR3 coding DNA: TGCGCCAGCAGCTTGGTCCTGGACAGTAATGAAAAACTGTTTTTT. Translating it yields CASSLVLDSNEKLFF.

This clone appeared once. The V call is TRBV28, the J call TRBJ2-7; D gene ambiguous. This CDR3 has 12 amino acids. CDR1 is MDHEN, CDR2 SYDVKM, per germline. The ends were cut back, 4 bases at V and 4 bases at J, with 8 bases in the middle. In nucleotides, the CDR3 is TGTGCCAGCAGTTCGGACGATTACGAGCAGTACTTC. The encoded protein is CASSSDDYEQYF.

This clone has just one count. The chain's CDR3 is CASSEFVRSDYGYTF. DNA for the CDR3: TGTGCCAGCAGTGAATTTGTGAGGTCAGACTATGGCTACACCTTC. V is TRBV2 and J is TRBJ1-2; D gene ambiguous. The V and J ends lost 2 bases and 3 bases respectively, with 13 bases between them. CDR1 is SNHLY, CDR2 FYNNEI, per germline. The CDR3 is 15 residues long. The entire variable domain, with the rest obtained from reference TRBV2 and TRBJ1-2, is as follows: EPEVTQTPSHQVTQMGQEVILRCVPISNHLYFYWYRQILGQKVEFLVSFYNNEISEKSEIFDDQFSVERPDGSNFTLKIRSTKLEDSAMYFCASSEFVRSDYGYTFGSGTRLTVV.

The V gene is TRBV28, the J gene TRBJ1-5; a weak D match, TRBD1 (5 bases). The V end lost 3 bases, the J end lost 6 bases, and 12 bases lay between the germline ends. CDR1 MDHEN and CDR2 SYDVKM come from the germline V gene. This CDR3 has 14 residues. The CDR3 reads CASSFSGSGQPQHF. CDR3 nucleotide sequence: TGTGCCAGCAGTTTTTCAGGGTCTGGTCAGCCCCAGCATTTT.

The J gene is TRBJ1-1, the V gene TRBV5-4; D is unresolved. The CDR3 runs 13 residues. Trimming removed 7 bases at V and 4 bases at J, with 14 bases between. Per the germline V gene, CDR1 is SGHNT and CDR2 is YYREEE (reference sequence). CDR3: CASGDMEGTEAFF. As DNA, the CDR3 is TGTGCCAGCGGCGATATGGAGGGCACTGAAGCTTTCTTT.

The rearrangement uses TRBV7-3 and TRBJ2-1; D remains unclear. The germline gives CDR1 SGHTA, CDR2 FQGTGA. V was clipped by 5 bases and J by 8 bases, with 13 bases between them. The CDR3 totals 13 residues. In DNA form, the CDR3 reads TGTGCCAGCAGCCAGCCGGGTTCTCATGAGCAGTTCTTC. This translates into CASSQPGSHEQFF.

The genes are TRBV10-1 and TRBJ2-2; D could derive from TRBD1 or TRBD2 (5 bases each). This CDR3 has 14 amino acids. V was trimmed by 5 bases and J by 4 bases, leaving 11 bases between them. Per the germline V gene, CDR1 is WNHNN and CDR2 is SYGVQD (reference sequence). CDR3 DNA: TGCGCCAGCAGTAAGAGGGGTGGCACCGGGGAGCTGTTTTTT. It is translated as CASSKRGGTGELFF.

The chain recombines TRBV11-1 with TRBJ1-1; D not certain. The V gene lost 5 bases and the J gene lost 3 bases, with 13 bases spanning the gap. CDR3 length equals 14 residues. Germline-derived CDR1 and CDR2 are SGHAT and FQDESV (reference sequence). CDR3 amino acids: CASSTSGGYTEAFF. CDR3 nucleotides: TGTGCCAGCAGCACATCGGGTGGGTACACTGAAGCTTTCTTT.

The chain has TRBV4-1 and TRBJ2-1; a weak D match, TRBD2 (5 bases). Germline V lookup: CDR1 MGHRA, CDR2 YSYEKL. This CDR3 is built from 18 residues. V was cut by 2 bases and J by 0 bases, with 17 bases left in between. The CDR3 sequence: CASSQYLGGSSSYNEQFF. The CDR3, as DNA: TGCGCCAGCAGCCAATACCTAGGAGGAAGCAGCTCCTACAATGAGCAGTTCTTC.

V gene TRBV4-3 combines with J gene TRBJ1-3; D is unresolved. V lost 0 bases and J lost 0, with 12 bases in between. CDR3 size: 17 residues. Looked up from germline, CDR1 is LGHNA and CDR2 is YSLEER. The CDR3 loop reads CASSQDGPPDSGNTIYF. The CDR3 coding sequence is TGCGCCAGCAGCCAAGATGGGCCGCCTGACTCTGGAAACACCATATATTTT.

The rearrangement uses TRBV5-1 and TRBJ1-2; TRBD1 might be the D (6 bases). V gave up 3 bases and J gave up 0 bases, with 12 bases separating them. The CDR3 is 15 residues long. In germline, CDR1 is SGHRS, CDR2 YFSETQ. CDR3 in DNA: TGCGCCAGCAGCTCTGAAGGGACATCTAACTATGGCTACACCTTC. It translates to CASSSEGTSNYGYTF.

This chain's CDR3 is CASSDSWGGSYNEQFF. Here the CDR3 DNA reads TGTGCCAGCAGTGACTCGTGGGGCGGCTCCTACAATGAGCAGTTCTTC. This sequence joins TRBV6-4 and TRBJ2-1; TRBD1 might be the D (5 bases). The V and J ends lost 0 bases and 0 bases respectively, with 9 bases between them. Per the germline V gene, CDR1 is MRHNA and CDR2 is SNTAGT. The CDR3 runs to 16 residues.

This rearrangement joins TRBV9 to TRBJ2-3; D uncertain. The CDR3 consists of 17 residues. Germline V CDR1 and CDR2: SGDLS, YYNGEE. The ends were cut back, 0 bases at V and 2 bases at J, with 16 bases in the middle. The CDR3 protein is CASSVDLNDLLTDTQYF. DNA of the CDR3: TGTGCCAGCAGCGTAGACCTAAATGATCTCCTCACAGATACGCAGTATTTT.

The chain's CDR3 is CASSPDREVDTQYF. CDR3 coding DNA: TGTGCCAGCAGCCCCGACAGGGAAGTAGATACGCAGTATTTT. The V gene is TRBV2, the J gene TRBJ2-3; 7 bases map to TRBD1. The CDR3 totals 14 residues. In germline, CDR1 is SNHLY, CDR2 FYNNEI. Trimming cost V 6 bases and J 5 bases; bases outside gene matches: 8.

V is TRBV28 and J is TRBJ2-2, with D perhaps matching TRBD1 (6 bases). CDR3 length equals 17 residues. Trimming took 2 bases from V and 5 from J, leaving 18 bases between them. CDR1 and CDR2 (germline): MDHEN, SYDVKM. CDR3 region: CASSLRAQGEWTGELFF. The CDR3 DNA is TGTGCCAGCAGTTTAAGAGCACAGGGTGAATGGACCGGGGAGCTGTTTTTT.

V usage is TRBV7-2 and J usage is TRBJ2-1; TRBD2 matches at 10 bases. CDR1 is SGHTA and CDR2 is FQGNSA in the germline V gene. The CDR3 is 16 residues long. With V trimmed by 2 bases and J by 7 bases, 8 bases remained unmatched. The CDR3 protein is CASSLNLAGVRNEQFF. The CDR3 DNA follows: TGTGCCAGCAGCTTAAATCTAGCGGGAGTTAGGAATGAGCAGTTCTTC.

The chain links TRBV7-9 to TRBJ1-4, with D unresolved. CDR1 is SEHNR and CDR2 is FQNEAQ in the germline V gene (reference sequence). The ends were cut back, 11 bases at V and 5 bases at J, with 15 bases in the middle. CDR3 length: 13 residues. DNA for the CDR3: TGTGCCTTGGCGCGGCGGGAGAATGAAAAACTGTTTTTT. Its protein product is CALARRENEKLFF.

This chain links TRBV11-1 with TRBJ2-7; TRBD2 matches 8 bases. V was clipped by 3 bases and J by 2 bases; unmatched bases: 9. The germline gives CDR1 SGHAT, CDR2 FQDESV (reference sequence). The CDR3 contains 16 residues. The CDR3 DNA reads TGTGCCAGCAGCTTCTCGCTGACTAGCGAGCCCTACGAGCAGTACTTC. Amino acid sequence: CASSFSLTSEPYEQYF.

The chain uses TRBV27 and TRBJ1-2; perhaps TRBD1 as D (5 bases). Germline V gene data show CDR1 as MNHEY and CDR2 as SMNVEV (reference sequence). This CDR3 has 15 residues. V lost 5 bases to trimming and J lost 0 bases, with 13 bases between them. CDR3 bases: TGTGCCAGCAGTACCAGACAGAGAACTAACTATGGCTACACCTTC. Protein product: CASSTRQRTNYGYTF.

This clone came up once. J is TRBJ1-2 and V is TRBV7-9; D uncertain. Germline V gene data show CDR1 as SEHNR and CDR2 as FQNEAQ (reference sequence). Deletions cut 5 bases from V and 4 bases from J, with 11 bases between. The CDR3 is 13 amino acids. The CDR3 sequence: CASSRSGSYGYTF. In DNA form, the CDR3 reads TGTGCCAGCAGCCGTTCGGGGTCCTATGGCTACACCTTC.

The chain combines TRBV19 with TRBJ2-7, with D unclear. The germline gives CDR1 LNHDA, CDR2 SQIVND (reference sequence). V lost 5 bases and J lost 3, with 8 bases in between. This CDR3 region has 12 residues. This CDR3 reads CASSSTFYEQYF. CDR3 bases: TGTGCCAGTAGTTCCACCTTCTACGAGCAGTACTTC.

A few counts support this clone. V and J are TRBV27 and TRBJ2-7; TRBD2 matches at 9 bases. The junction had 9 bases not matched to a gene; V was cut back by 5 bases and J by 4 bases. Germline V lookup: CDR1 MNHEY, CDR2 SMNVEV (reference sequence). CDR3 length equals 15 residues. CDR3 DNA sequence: TGTGCCAGCAGTCCCCGCGGGACTAGCAGTTACGAGCAGTACTTC. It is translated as CASSPRGTSSYEQYF.

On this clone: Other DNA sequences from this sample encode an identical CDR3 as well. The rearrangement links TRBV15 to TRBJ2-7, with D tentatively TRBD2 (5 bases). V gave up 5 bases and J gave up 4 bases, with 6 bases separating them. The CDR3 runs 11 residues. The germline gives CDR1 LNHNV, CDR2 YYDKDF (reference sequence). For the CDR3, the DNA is TGTGCCACCAGCGGGAGTTACGAGCAGTACTTC. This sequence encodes CATSGSYEQYF. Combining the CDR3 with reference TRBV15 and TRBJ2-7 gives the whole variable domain DAMVIQNPRYQVTQFGKPVTLSCSQTLNHNVMYWYQQKSSQAPKLLFHYYDKDFNNEADTPDNFQSRRPNTSFCFLDIRSPGLGDTAMYLCATSGSYEQYFGPGTRLTVT.

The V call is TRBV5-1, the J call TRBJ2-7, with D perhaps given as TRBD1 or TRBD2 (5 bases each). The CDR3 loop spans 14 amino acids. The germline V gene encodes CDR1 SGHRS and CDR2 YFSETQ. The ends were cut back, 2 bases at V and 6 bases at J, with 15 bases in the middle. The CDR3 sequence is CASSFFQGRREQYF. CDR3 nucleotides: TGCGCCAGCAGCTTTTTTCAGGGACGTCGCGAGCAGTACTTC.

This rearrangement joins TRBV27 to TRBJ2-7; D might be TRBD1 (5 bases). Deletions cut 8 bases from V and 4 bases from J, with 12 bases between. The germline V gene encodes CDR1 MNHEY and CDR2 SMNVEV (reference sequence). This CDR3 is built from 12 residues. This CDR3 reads CASAGSMYEQYF. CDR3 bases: TGTGCCAGCGCAGGGTCTATGTACGAGCAGTACTTC.

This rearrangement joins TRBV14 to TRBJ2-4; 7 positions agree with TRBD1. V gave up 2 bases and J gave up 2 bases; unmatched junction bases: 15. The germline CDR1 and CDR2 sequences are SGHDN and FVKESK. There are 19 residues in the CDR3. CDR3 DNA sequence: TGTGCCAGCAGCCAATGGAACAGGGGACCTCGCCTAACCAAAAACATTCAGTACTTC. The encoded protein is CASSQWNRGPRLTKNIQYF.

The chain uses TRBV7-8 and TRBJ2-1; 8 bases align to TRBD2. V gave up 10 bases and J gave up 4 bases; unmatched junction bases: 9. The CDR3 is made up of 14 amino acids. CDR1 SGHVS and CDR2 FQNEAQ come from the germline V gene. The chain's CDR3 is CAIARGGRYNEQFF. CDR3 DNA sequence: TGTGCCATCGCACGGGGGGGGCGATACAATGAGCAGTTCTTC.

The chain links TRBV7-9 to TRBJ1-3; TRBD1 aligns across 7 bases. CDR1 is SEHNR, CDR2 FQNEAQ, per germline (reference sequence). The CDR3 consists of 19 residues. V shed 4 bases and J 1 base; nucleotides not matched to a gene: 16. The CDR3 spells CASSSARESQGKSGNTIYF. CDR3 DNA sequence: TGTGCCAGCAGCTCAGCCCGGGAATCACAGGGGAAATCTGGAAACACCATATATTTT. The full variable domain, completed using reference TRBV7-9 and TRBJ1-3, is DTGVSQNPRHKITKRGQNVTFRCDPISEHNRLYWYRQTLGQGPEFLTYFQNEAQLEKSRLLSDRFSAERPKGSFSTLEIQRTEQGDSAMYLCASSSARESQGKSGNTIYFGEGSWLTVV.

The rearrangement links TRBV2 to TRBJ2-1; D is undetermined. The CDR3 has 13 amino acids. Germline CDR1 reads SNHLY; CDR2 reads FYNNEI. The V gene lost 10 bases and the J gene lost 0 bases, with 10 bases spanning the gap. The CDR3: CAIPVSSYNEQFF. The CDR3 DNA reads TGTGCCATCCCTGTGAGCTCCTACAATGAGCAGTTCTTC.